These T cell receptor beta chains were read from a single sample in a study of cytomegalovirus exposure and HLA in healthy donors. The table came from immunoSEQ multiplex PCR; TCRdb's copy has only in-frame clones and leaves some out. Here the sample spans 100,000 to 150,000 clones, approximately 88% being singletons. Sequencing used PBMCs. The receptors were gathered from a woman younger than 30 in good health and CMV-seronegative. CDR3s include the opening cysteine and the closing phenylalanine or tryptophan. The D gene is left open where the match is weak. Expanded clones get a size class; other rows say once, few or many, or leave the size out.

. . 14 TRBJ1-5 TRBV19 CASSYRYSNQPQHF TGTGCCAGTAGTTACAGGTATAGCAATCAGCCCCAGCATTTT
once TRBD2 15 TRBJ2-3 TRBV27 CASSSLSGSADTQYF TGTGCCAGCAGTTCCCTTAGCGGGAGCGCAGATACGCAGTATTTT
. . 14 TRBJ1-1 TRBV19 CASSWGSMNTEAFF TGTGCCAGTAGTTGGGGCAGCATGAACACTGAAGCTTTCTTT
. TRBD2 16 TRBJ2-1 TRBV7-6 CASSRLGTSGIEEQFF TGTGCCAGCAGTCGACTCGGGACTAGCGGGATCGAAGAGCAGTTCTTC
. . 16 TRBJ1-5 TRBV29-1 CSAGSPGPISNQPQHF TGCAGCGCGGGGAGCCCCGGCCCCATTAGCAATCAGCCCCAGCATTTT
. TRBD1 13 TRBJ1-1 TRBV2 CASSGTGGPEAFF TGTGCCAGCAGTGGGACAGGGGGCCCCGAAGCTTTCTTT
. . 15 TRBJ1-1 TRBV9 CASSVGGGMNTEAFF TGTGCCAGCAGCGTAGGAGGAGGGATGAACACTGAAGCTTTCTTT
once TRBD1 15 TRBJ1-2 TRBV5-1 CASSLETGASYGYTF TGCGCCAGCAGCCTTGAGACAGGGGCCAGCTATGGCTACACCTTC
. . 12 TRBJ2-2 TRBV9 CASSGEFGELFF TGTGCCAGCAGCGGCGAATTCGGGGAGCTGTTTTTT
few . 12 TRBJ2-7 TRBV2 CASTLSGREQYF TGTGCCAGCACCCTCAGTGGGCGAGAGCAGTACTTC
. TRBD1 14 TRBJ1-2 TRBV5-1 CASSRIDRAYGYTF TGCGCCAGCAGCCGGATCGACAGGGCCTATGGCTACACCTTC
. TRBD1 14 TRBJ1-2 TRBV4-1 CASSRPGQGAGYTF TGCGCCAGCAGCCGCCCGGGACAGGGGGCCGGCTACACCTTC
. . 15 TRBJ2-7 TRBV5-6 CASSLVSLKPYEQYF TGTGCCAGCAGCTTGGTTTCGCTGAAGCCCTACGAGCAGTACTTC
. . 12 TRBJ1-2 TRBV29-1 CSVEARILRYTF TGCAGCGTTGAAGCTAGGATACTTCGCTACACCTTC
. TRBD2 16 TRBJ2-1 TRBV19 CASINTLAGVVNEQFF TGTGCCAGTATTAATACTCTAGCGGGAGTAGTGAATGAGCAGTTCTTC
. . 15 TRBJ2-2 TRBV7-8 CASSLAGGNTGELFF TGTGCCAGCAGCTTAGCGGGAGGGAACACCGGGGAGCTGTTTTTT
. TRBD1 14 TRBJ1-1 TRBV4-1 CASGDRDRGTEAFF TGCGCCAGCGGAGACCGGGACAGGGGAACTGAAGCTTTCTTT
. . 13 TRBJ2-3 TRBV5-6 CASNERGTDTQYF TGTGCCAGCAATGAGCGGGGCACAGATACGCAGTATTTT
. . 12 TRBJ1-1 TRBV2 CASSDRNTEAFF TGTGCCAGCAGTGACAGGAACACTGAAGCTTTCTTT
once . 18 TRBJ2-1 TRBV7-2 CASSLGRRSVGARGEQFF TGTGCCAGCAGCTTAGGAAGGCGGAGCGTTGGGGCGCGGGGCGAGCAGTTCTTC
. . 13 TRBJ1-2 TRBV25-1 CATYSTGNYGYTF TGTGCCACCTACAGCACAGGGAACTATGGCTACACCTTC
. . 16 TRBJ2-3 TRBV7-9 CASSLKRAQAGDTQYF TGTGCCAGCAGCCTCAAGCGGGCGCAAGCAGGAGATACGCAGTATTTT
once TRBD1 14 TRBJ1-2 TRBV27 CASSSPHRGLGYTF TGTGCCAGCAGTTCCCCGCACAGGGGGCTTGGCTACACCTTC
. TRBD1 15 TRBJ2-7 TRBV28 CASSSRTGEGYEQYF TGTGCCAGCAGTTCCCGGACAGGGGAAGGTTACGAGCAGTACTTC
few . 13 TRBJ1-5 TRBV18 CASSPSFNQPQHF TGTGCCAGCTCACCTTCCTTCAATCAGCCCCAGCATTTT
. TRBD1 17 TRBJ1-5 TRBV19 CASSIGTGGHSNQPQHF TGTGCCAGTAGTATTGGGACAGGAGGGCATAGCAATCAGCCCCAGCATTTT
. . 14 TRBJ2-5 TRBV2 CASSDRTYQETQYF TGTGCCAGCAGTGACCGTACTTACCAAGAGACCCAGTACTTC
. TRBD2 12 TRBJ2-1 TRBV19 CASSFSGAEQFF TGTGCCAGTAGTTTTAGCGGGGCTGAGCAGTTCTTC
once TRBD1 13 TRBJ2-7 TRBV19 CASRGTGVYEQYF TGTGCCAGTAGGGGGACAGGGGTCTACGAGCAGTACTTC
. TRBD2 17 TRBJ2-7 TRBV5-1 CASSPMGLAGHSYEQYF TGCGCCAGCAGCCCCATGGGACTAGCGGGACACTCCTACGAGCAGTACTTC
. TRBD2 16 TRBJ2-7 TRBV4-1 CASSHGRLAGLYEQYF TGCGCCAGCAGCCACGGGAGGTTAGCGGGGCTCTACGAGCAGTACTTC
. TRBD2 14 TRBJ2-7 TRBV10-1 CASSESGGVYEQYF TGCGCCAGCAGTGAGAGCGGGGGAGTCTACGAGCAGTACTTC
. . 17 TRBJ1-5 TRBV4-1 CASSQTPILYSNQPQHF TGCGCCAGCAGCCAAACCCCGATACTATATAGCAATCAGCCCCAGCATTTT
. . 14 TRBJ1-1 TRBV6-1 CASSELGGNTEAFF TGTGCCAGCAGTGAACTGGGGGGTAACACTGAAGCTTTCTTT
. . 14 TRBJ1-1 TRBV5-1 CASSPDRLNTEAFF TGCGCCAGCAGCCCCGACAGACTTAACACTGAAGCTTTCTTT
. . 15 TRBJ2-3 TRBV2 CASSGGRGNTDTQYF TGTGCCAGCAGTGGGGGGAGGGGGAACACAGATACGCAGTATTTT
. . 13 TRBJ2-7 TRBV6-5 CASSYGHSGEQYF TGTGCCAGCAGTTACGGACACTCCGGCGAGCAGTACTTC
. . 16 TRBJ2-7 TRBV2 CASRDHRLTATYEQYF TGTGCCAGCAGGGATCACCGGCTGACTGCTACCTACGAGCAGTACTTC
. TRBD1 15 TRBJ2-7 TRBV19 CASSSGTGGSYEQYF TGTGCCAGTAGTAGCGGGACAGGGGGCTCCTACGAGCAGTACTTC
. . 15 TRBJ2-7 TRBV7-8 CASSLARETTYEQYF TGTGCCAGCAGCTTAGCACGAGAAACGACCTACGAGCAGTACTTC
. . 16 TRBJ1-2 TRBV19 CASSIPWRGPSYGYTF TGTGCCAGTAGTATTCCGTGGAGGGGCCCCAGCTATGGCTACACCTTC
. TRBD1 12 TRBJ1-2 TRBV5-6 CASTRQGHGYTF TGTGCCAGCACCCGACAGGGCCATGGCTACACCTTC
. . 17 TRBJ1-1 TRBV21-1 CASSKEGTITRNTEAFF TGTGCCAGCAGCAAAGAAGGGACAATTACGAGGAACACTGAAGCTTTCTTT
. . 15 TRBJ2-3 TRBV6-4 CASRAGFMVADTQYF TGTGCCAGCAGGGCGGGGTTTATGGTCGCAGATACGCAGTATTTT
. . 15 TRBJ1-5 TRBV6-5 CASSRTGFSNQPQHF TGTGCCAGCAGCCGAACAGGGTTCAGCAATCAGCCCCAGCATTTT
once TRBD2 15 TRBJ2-7 TRBV5-4 CASRLAGGPGGEQYF TGTGCCAGCAGACTAGCGGGAGGGCCGGGGGGCGAGCAGTACTTC
once . 13 TRBJ2-1 TRBV25-1 CASSGLSYNEQFF TGTGCCAGCAGTGGTCTCTCCTACAATGAGCAGTTCTTC
. . 14 TRBJ1-1 TRBV5-1 CASSPPDNSPEAFF TGCGCCAGCAGCCCCCCGGACAATAGCCCTGAAGCTTTCTTT
. . 16 TRBJ2-5 TRBV30 CAWSVGDFSEGETQYF TGTGCCTGGAGTGTAGGGGACTTCTCCGAGGGGGAGACCCAGTACTTC
. . 15 TRBJ1-2 TRBV30 CAWSRRGAPNYGYTF TGTGCCTGGAGCCGCCGGGGGGCGCCTAACTATGGCTACACCTTC
. TRBD2 13 TRBJ2-2 TRBV28 CASWGGVTGELFF TGTGCCAGCTGGGGGGGAGTCACCGGGGAGCTGTTTTTT
. TRBD2 15 TRBJ2-1 TRBV7-6 CASSSGLAGSNEQFF TGTGCCAGCAGCTCCGGACTAGCGGGATCCAATGAGCAGTTCTTC
. TRBD1 15 TRBJ1-1 TRBV4-1 CASSQEGTGSGEAFF TGCGCCAGCAGCCAAGAAGGGACAGGGTCAGGGGAAGCTTTCTTT
. . 15 TRBJ2-7 TRBV29-1 CSARVGGRSSYEQYF TGCAGCGCGCGAGTAGGGGGACGGAGCTCCTACGAGCAGTACTTC
. . 13 TRBJ1-3 TRBV4-1 CASSQVGGDTIYF TGCGCCAGCAGCCAAGTGGGGGGAGACACCATATATTTT
. TRBD2 16 TRBJ2-3 TRBV5-1 CASSMGLAGAGDTQYF TGCGCCAGCAGCATGGGACTAGCGGGAGCAGGAGATACGCAGTATTTT
. . 15 TRBJ2-7 TRBV19 CASRGGLRSSYEQYF TGTGCCAGTAGGGGGGGGCTCAGGAGCTCCTACGAGCAGTACTTC